The source of this T cell receptor beta chain is a study of cytomegalovirus exposure and HLA in healthy donors. Germline V lookup: CDR1 SGHRS, CDR2 YFSETQ. The V end lost 4 bases, the J end lost 0 bases, and 11 bases lay between the germline ends. CDR3 length: 15 residues. A note on this clone: Its cognate antigen is unknown.

The primer mix had 60 Vbeta and 13 Jbeta primers. Some clones are missing from TCRdb's copy, which holds only in-frame ones; the method was immunoSEQ multiplex PCR. Of 100,000 to 150,000 clones in the sample, more than 60% were seen once. The donors (healthy individuals) were bone marrow donors. Study results and caveats: Earlier analysis found most TCR beta V segments productive about 87% or about 30% of the time.

The chain links TRBV5-1 to TRBJ1-3; the D gene is possibly TRBD1 (5 bases). This TCR came from a woman aged 60-75 years in good health and CMV-seropositive. Sequencing was done on a sample of PBMCs. The CDR3 region has the DNA TGCGCCAGCAGCACAGGAGAGTCCTCTGGAAACACCATATATTTT. It is translated as CASSTGESSGNTIYF. Full variable domain (remainder filled in from reference TRBV5-1 and TRBJ1-3): KAGVTQTPRYLIKTRGQQVTLSCSPISGHRSVSWYQQTPGQGLQFLFEYFSETQRNKGNFPGRFSGRQFSNSRSEMNVSTLELGDSALYLCASSTGESSGNTIYFGEGSWLTVV.